Listed below are T cell receptor beta chains from one sample, sequenced in a study of multiple sclerosis patients with progressive multifocal leukoencephalopathy. Repertoires were generated with immunoSEQ multiplex PCR, while TCRdb's copy carries only in-frame clones and drops some. Altogether fewer than 35,000 clones are present, around 90% being singletons, with the ten largest covering approximately 1.3%. This specimen consisted of PBMCs, obtained from a patient treated with natalizumab. The receptors here all came from a human donor with multiple sclerosis. Each CDR3 is given with its conserved first and last residue. The order of the fields is J gene, V gene, CDR3 protein.

TRBJ2-7 | TRBV6-5 | CASSNRQPEHEQYF
TRBJ2-7 | TRBV5-8 | CASSLMALRPYEQYF
TRBJ1-1 | TRBV12-5 | CASGPLTGYEAFF
TRBJ1-2 | TRBV29-1 | CSVDRPSVDYGYTF
TRBJ2-3 | TRBV27 | CASGQTDTQYF
TRBJ1-6 | TRBV30 | CAWSLRVGSSPLHF
TRBJ1-1 | TRBV13 | CASSFYQAEAFF
TRBJ2-7 | TRBV27 | CASTSVRAEQYF
TRBJ2-3 | TRBV7-9 | CASSPQAGDTDTQYF
TRBJ2-7 | TRBV2 | CASSERELAAPYEQYF
TRBJ1-1 | TRBV5-1 | CASSVNRDGWTEAFF
TRBJ1-5 | TRBV28 | CASITRGGDQPQHF
TRBJ2-7 | TRBV9 | CASSVADGNYEQYF
TRBJ1-1 | TRBV29-1 | CSVGMNTEAFF
TRBJ2-6 | TRBV4-3 | CASSQSIGSGANVLTF
TRBJ1-2 | TRBV10-1 | CASTREWQGGVGYTF
TRBJ1-2 | TRBV5-6 | CASSLQYLYGYTF
TRBJ2-1 | TRBV7-9 | CASSIGTSGGNEQFF
TRBJ2-7 | TRBV5-1 | CASSLEYGRAYEQYF
TRBJ1-3 | TRBV5-1 | CASSLIPGALSSGNTIYF
TRBJ1-2 | TRBV5-3 | CARSGRDRGFGYTF
TRBJ2-1 | TRBV9 | CASSANPPENEQFF
TRBJ2-3 | TRBV5-1 | CASRRQSGVRFSISTDTQYF
TRBJ1-2 | TRBV4-1 | CASSRSRGFDGYTF
TRBJ1-2 | TRBV7-2 | CASSLVGPGQGEGYGYTF
TRBJ2-3 | TRBV15 | CATSRTGTRRTDTQYF
TRBJ2-1 | TRBV7-9 | CASSATHEPDNEQFF
TRBJ2-7 | TRBV28 | CASSLGDSISYEQYF
TRBJ2-3 | TRBV5-6 | CASSFAPSGADTQYF
TRBJ1-5 | TRBV6-6 | CASSYSREQQPQHF
TRBJ2-3 | TRBV2 | CASSDPGLAGGPRSTDTQYF
TRBJ2-1 | TRBV5-4 | CASSPRGGRNEQFF
TRBJ2-7 | TRBV6-5 | CASSHLNEQYF
TRBJ2-2 | TRBV6-4 | CASSPQPNTGELFF
TRBJ1-2 | TRBV19 | CASSWQTTYGYTF
TRBJ1-1 | TRBV5-6 | CASSFLGEPEAFF
TRBJ2-5 | TRBV9 | CASSPPQGRTQETQYF